Listed below are T cell receptor beta chains from one sample, sequenced in a study of beta chain features in type 1 diabetes. Produced via immunoSEQ multiplex PCR; TCRdb's table is partial and in-frame only. The data show around 25,000 clones, under 75% seen once. The sequenced material came from Tregs from blood. These receptors all stem from a man between 18 and 29 years old with type 1 diabetes. The CDR3 runs from the conserved cysteine through the conserved F or W. D genes are given only for firm matches. A clone size is listed for some rows: how often the clone was seen (once, few, many), or a class if it is expanded.

v_gene: TRBV9; len: 16; abundance: NA; j_gene: TRBJ1-5; d_gene: NA; CDR3aa: CASSPPWGHSNQPQHF; CDR3nt: TGTGCCAGCAGCCCCCCGTGGGGGCATAGCAATCAGCCCCAGCATTTT
v_gene: TRBV14; len: 13; abundance: NA; j_gene: TRBJ2-1; d_gene: NA; CDR3aa: CASSRRSVREQFF; CDR3nt: TGTGCCAGCAGCCGCCGAAGCGTGCGGGAGCAGTTCTTC
v_gene: TRBV27; len: 14; abundance: NA; j_gene: TRBJ2-1; d_gene: NA; CDR3aa: CASSLQRTRNEQFF; CDR3nt: TGTGCCAGCAGTCTCCAGCGAACGAGGAATGAGCAGTTCTTC
v_gene: TRBV7-9; len: 12; abundance: NA; j_gene: TRBJ1-2; d_gene: NA; CDR3aa: CASSFAGQGYTF; CDR3nt: TGTGCCAGCAGCTTCGCAGGGCAAGGCTACACCTTC
v_gene: TRBV7-2; len: 15; abundance: once; j_gene: TRBJ2-6; d_gene: NA; CDR3aa: CASSFQGTGANVLTF; CDR3nt: TGTGCCAGCAGCTTCCAGGGAACTGGGGCCAACGTCCTGACTTTC
v_gene: TRBV28; len: 14; abundance: once; j_gene: TRBJ1-5; d_gene: NA; CDR3aa: CASSQDSGNQPQHF; CDR3nt: TGTGCCAGCAGTCAAGACAGTGGAAATCAGCCCCAGCATTTT
v_gene: TRBV30; len: 12; abundance: NA; j_gene: TRBJ2-1; d_gene: TRBD2; CDR3aa: CARAGGYNEQFF; CDR3nt: TGTGCACGGGCGGGGGGTTACAATGAGCAGTTCTTC
v_gene: TRBV29-1; len: 13; abundance: NA; j_gene: TRBJ1-1; d_gene: NA; CDR3aa: CSVAQGWDTEAFF; CDR3nt: TGCAGCGTTGCCCAGGGGTGGGACACTGAAGCTTTCTTT
v_gene: TRBV6-4; len: 16; abundance: NA; j_gene: TRBJ2-3; d_gene: NA; CDR3aa: CASSLRQGHPTDTQYF; CDR3nt: TGTGCCAGCTCATTACGGCAGGGGCACCCCACAGATACGCAGTATTTT
v_gene: TRBV7-7; len: 13; abundance: NA; j_gene: TRBJ2-1; d_gene: NA; CDR3aa: CASSRGDYNEQFF; CDR3nt: TGTGCCAGCAGCCGGGGAGACTACAATGAGCAGTTCTTC
v_gene: TRBV25-1; len: 16; abundance: few; j_gene: TRBJ1-1; d_gene: NA; CDR3aa: CASSEVRGEMGTEAFF; CDR3nt: TGTGCCAGCAGTGAGGTGCGGGGTGAGATGGGCACTGAAGCTTTCTTT
v_gene: TRBV4-1; len: 16; abundance: NA; j_gene: TRBJ2-1; d_gene: TRBD2; CDR3aa: CASSQVGGRTPNEQFF; CDR3nt: TGCGCCAGCAGCCAAGTTGGCGGGAGGACTCCCAATGAGCAGTTCTTC
v_gene: TRBV5-1; len: 13; abundance: NA; j_gene: TRBJ2-1; d_gene: TRBD1; CDR3aa: CASSPDRGGEQFF; CDR3nt: TGCGCCAGCAGCCCCGACAGGGGCGGTGAGCAGTTCTTC
v_gene: TRBV20-1; len: 11; abundance: NA; j_gene: TRBJ2-1; d_gene: NA; CDR3aa: CSARGNNEQFF; CDR3nt: TGCAGTGCTAGAGGTAACAATGAGCAGTTCTTC
v_gene: TRBV7-2; len: 15; abundance: NA; j_gene: TRBJ2-3; d_gene: TRBD2; CDR3aa: CASSFMRGSTDTQYF; CDR3nt: TGTGCCAGCAGCTTTATGCGGGGGTCCACAGATACGCAGTATTTT
v_gene: TRBV18; len: 16; abundance: NA; j_gene: TRBJ2-7; d_gene: NA; CDR3aa: CASSPLRSLSSYEQYF; CDR3nt: TGTGCCAGCTCACCACTGCGGTCCCTTAGCTCCTACGAGCAGTACTTC
v_gene: TRBV5-1; len: 18; abundance: NA; j_gene: TRBJ2-3; d_gene: NA; CDR3aa: CASSIRLSGRGGTDTQYF; CDR3nt: TGCGCCAGCAGCATTCGCCTTTCTGGCCGTGGAGGCACAGATACGCAGTATTTT
v_gene: TRBV7-2; len: 15; abundance: few; j_gene: TRBJ2-7; d_gene: NA; CDR3aa: CASSRGHLVSYEQYF; CDR3nt: TGTGCCAGCAGCCGGGGACACCTAGTATCCTACGAGCAGTACTTC
v_gene: TRBV11-2; len: 16; abundance: few; j_gene: TRBJ2-7; d_gene: NA; CDR3aa: CASSFLDRFPSYEQYF; CDR3nt: TGTGCCAGCAGCTTCCTAGACAGGTTTCCTTCCTACGAGCAGTACTTC
v_gene: TRBV5-8; len: 12; abundance: NA; j_gene: TRBJ2-2; d_gene: NA; CDR3aa: CASSVWSGELFF; CDR3nt: TGTGCCAGCAGCGTATGGAGCGGGGAGCTGTTTTTT
v_gene: TRBV18; len: 14; abundance: NA; j_gene: TRBJ2-7; d_gene: NA; CDR3aa: CASSTGRTPYEQYF; CDR3nt: TGTGCCAGCTCCACGGGCAGGACACCCTACGAGCAGTACTTC
v_gene: TRBV19; len: 13; abundance: NA; j_gene: TRBJ2-1; d_gene: TRBD2; CDR3aa: CASRVGPAGQQFF; CDR3nt: TGTGCCAGTAGGGTGGGACCAGCGGGGCAGCAGTTCTTC
v_gene: TRBV7-2; len: 13; abundance: NA; j_gene: TRBJ2-5; d_gene: NA; CDR3aa: CASSLFPAETQYF; CDR3nt: TGTGCCAGCAGCTTATTTCCTGCGGAGACCCAGTACTTC
v_gene: TRBV7-2; len: 17; abundance: few; j_gene: TRBJ2-1; d_gene: NA; CDR3aa: CASSLARGNPLYNEQFF; CDR3nt: TGTGCCAGCAGCTTAGCAAGGGGCAACCCCCTGTACAATGAGCAGTTCTTC
v_gene: TRBV10-3; len: 15; abundance: few; j_gene: TRBJ2-7; d_gene: TRBD2; CDR3aa: CAINKGLAGVGEQYF; CDR3nt: TGTGCCATCAACAAGGGACTAGCGGGGGTCGGAGAGCAGTACTTC
v_gene: TRBV30; len: 17; abundance: NA; j_gene: TRBJ2-5; d_gene: TRBD1; CDR3aa: CAWSPRPGQGIQETQYF; CDR3nt: TGTGCCTGGAGCCCTCGGCCCGGACAGGGAATCCAAGAGACCCAGTACTTC
v_gene: TRBV28; len: 15; abundance: NA; j_gene: TRBJ2-2; d_gene: TRBD1; CDR3aa: CASSPGQLNTGELFF; CDR3nt: TGTGCCAGCAGTCCGGGACAGCTGAACACCGGGGAGCTGTTTTTT
v_gene: TRBV6-5; len: 14; abundance: few; j_gene: TRBJ2-2; d_gene: TRBD2; CDR3aa: CAIREGANTGELFF; CDR3nt: TGTGCCATCAGGGAGGGAGCGAACACCGGGGAGCTGTTTTTT
v_gene: TRBV29-1; len: 13; abundance: few; j_gene: TRBJ2-7; d_gene: TRBD1; CDR3aa: CSVARQGAYEQYF; CDR3nt: TGCAGCGTTGCCCGACAGGGGGCCTACGAGCAGTACTTC